The T cell receptor (beta chain) under discussion was sequenced for a study of PD-1 blockade in classical Hodgkin lymphoma (dated by TCRdb to 2018 to 2020). A note on the overall study: Nivolumab dosing was 3 mg/kg intravenously every 2 weeks, continuing until either disease progression or unacceptable toxicity. The study used CyTOF and TCR beta sequencing to define a peripheral blood immune signature of response to PD-1 blockade in classical Hodgkin lymphoma.

Points the paper makes about the study in general: By C4D1, a significant rise was seen in CD4+ TCR diversity but not in CD8+ TCR diversity (p=0.0027 vs p=0.16), and the rise was most apparent among complete responders (p=0.02). Baseline diversity similar to that of newly diagnosed patients was observed in trial patients achieving complete response, whereas significantly lower diversity was observed in partial responders and progressors. The study covered only a single clinical trial cohort, and the causes of the repertoire differences, possibly disease activity or prior therapy, were still not defined. Baseline TCR diversity was reported to be lower in newly diagnosed patients than in healthy donors and to be lower still in relapsed/refractory patients. Lower diversity was observed in patients in whom nivolumab was started less than 1 year after ASCT, and these patients were excluded from later analyses so that confounding by immune reconstitution would be avoided.

About this clone itself: It lacks a known antigen. Qualities for individual bases were not recorded, and no much larger clone is one base off.

What the time point label conveys for this sample: cycle 2 day 1 (C2D1) of nivolumab. All trial patients had relapsed after autologous stem cell transplantation, with cohorts A, B and C differing in prior brentuximab vedotin exposure. A total of 56 patients with relapsed/refractory classical Hodgkin lymphoma made up the trial cohort, and each patient's best overall response was complete response, partial response or progressive disease. Trial patients were treated with single-agent nivolumab in the multi-cohort phase II CheckMate 205 trial. An independent review committee assessed best overall response by applying the 2007 International Working Group response criteria. PBMCs from the trial were collected at three points: immediately before nivolumab initiation (C1D1), and during therapy at cycle 2 day 1 and cycle 4 day 1. After peripheral blood was drawn into 8 mL Vacutainer Cell Preparation Tubes, PBMCs were isolated by centrifugation and then cryopreserved.

Genomic DNA was isolated using the Qiagen DNeasy kit from unsorted PBMCs as well as from negatively selected CD4+ and CD8+ fractions. TCR beta CDR3 regions were subjected to amplification by immunoSEQ multiplex PCR with primers that anneal to V and J segments. A synthetic immune receptor repertoire was used to minimize amplification bias, and any residual bias was removed computationally once sequencing was done. The published analysis was carried out like this. Repertoire diversity was quantified as the Shannon entropy index using custom Python scripts. Unsorted, CD4+ and CD8+ repertoires were examined separately, except in combined analyses, for which CD4+ and CD8+ sequences were merged in silico. Clonal expansion was defined as at least a 2-fold frequency increase after treatment relative to C1D1, with a pseudocount of 0.5 for undetected baseline clones. Clones with 0 or 1 copy at C1D1 were defined as singleton clones, while clones with 2 or more copies were defined as non-singleton clones. By matching protein sequences in sorted samples from the same patient, clones expanded in unsorted samples were annotated as CD4+, CD8+ or unknown. Wilcoxon tests on paired samples were used to test diversity changes from C1D1 to C4D1. In its TCRdb copy, this immuneACCESS table keeps in-frame sequences only and misses some clones. Where compared with another copy, unresolved V genes explain less than half of these, and the others have no known cause. That table furnishes V, J and clone size, whereas the DNA furnished D and trimming. This sample comprises around 19,000 clones, nearly 75% of them detected only once. Of the sample, around a quarter is held by the ten largest clones.

This clonotype originated in a human donor with classical Hodgkin lymphoma. The material was peripheral blood mononuclear cells (PBMCs), obtained before the second cycle of nivolumab.

The DNA is as follows: TGTGCCAGCAGTTTATCGGGAGAGACCCAGTACTTC. This encodes CASSLSGETQYF. The rearranged segments are TRBV27 and TRBJ2-5; there is no confident call for the D gene. Inclusive of the bounding cysteine and phenylalanine, the CDR3 is 12 residues long. Left in the record is the CDR3 DNA by itself, 36 bases read in frame from the first base. V is reduced by 0 bases and J by 4 bases, leaving a spacing of 3 bases between them. CDR1 and CDR2, per the germline V gene (reference sequence), are MNHEY and SMNVEV.